The 16 T cell receptor beta chains below were found in one sample sequenced in a study of blood T cell repertoires in COVID-19. The repertoire was sequenced with immunoSEQ multiplex PCR; TCRdb's copy has only in-frame clones and lacks some. The profile shows around 280,000 clones, nearly 90% of them singletons. Source material: PBMCs or T cells enriched from blood (not recorded which). These receptors came from a woman under 30 with acute COVID-19.

V is TRBV5-6 and J is TRBJ1-5; 7 nucleotides line up with TRBD1. The CDR3 consists of 15 residues. Unmatched junction bases numbered 6, after V lost 2 bases and J lost 4 bases. Germline values: CDR1 SGHDT, CDR2 YYEEEE. Here the CDR3 reads CASSFKDRANQPQHF. DNA of the CDR3: TGTGCCAGCAGCTTCAAAGACAGGGCAAATCAGCCCCAGCATTTT.

This clone has more than one count but fewer than ten. V usage is TRBV7-6 and J usage is TRBJ1-3, with unresolved D. Germline assignment: CDR1 SGHVS and CDR2 FNYEAQ. CDR3 length: 13 residues. V lost 2 bases and J lost 4, with 6 bases in between. This chain's CDR3 is CASSLHAGNTIYF. For the CDR3, the DNA is TGTGCCAGCAGCTTACATGCGGGAAACACCATATATTTT.

The chain couples TRBV18 to TRBJ2-3, with 9 bases identical to TRBD2. The germline V gene has CDR1 KGHSH and CDR2 LQKENI. This CDR3 comprises 17 residues. V was pared by 0 bases and J by 1 base, with 5 bases of the junction left unmatched. Here the CDR3 reads CASSPPVAGGGTDTQYF. Here the CDR3 DNA reads TGTGCCAGCTCACCACCGGTTGCGGGAGGGGGCACAGATACGCAGTATTTT.

The chain uses TRBV19 and TRBJ2-1, with 13 positions matching TRBD2. The CDR3 spans 18 residues. Per germline, CDR1 LNHDA and CDR2 SQIVND (reference sequence). The V gene end was trimmed by 2 bases and the J gene end by 8 bases; junction bases not matched to a gene: 12. The CDR3 is CASSIFGLAGVGRYEQFF. The CDR3 DNA is TGTGCCAGTAGTATATTTGGACTAGCGGGAGTGGGGCGCTATGAGCAGTTCTTC.

The chain is built from TRBV6-5 and TRBJ2-1; unclear D gene. The CDR3 spans 15 residues. V lost 0 bases to trimming and J lost 7 bases, with 13 bases between them. Germline V gives CDR1 MNHEY, CDR2 SVGAGI. CDR3 residues: CASSYSISGPNEQFF. The CDR3 DNA is TGTGCCAGCAGTTACTCTATTTCAGGCCCGAATGAGCAGTTCTTC.

This chain joins TRBV30 and TRBJ2-2, with 14 positions matching TRBD2. Trimming took 3 bases from V and 8 from J; bases not matched to a gene: 5. The CDR3 is made up of 15 amino acids. Germline values: CDR1 GTSNPN, CDR2 SVGIG (reference sequence). This CDR3 reads CAWRGLAGVEGELFF. The CDR3 DNA follows: TGTGCCTGGAGGGGACTAGCGGGAGTCGAAGGGGAGCTGTTTTTT.

The chain links TRBV7-9 to TRBJ1-6, with 10 bases identical to TRBD1. Germline loops: CDR1 SEHNR, CDR2 FQNEAQ (reference sequence). This CDR3 has 15 residues. Unmatched junction bases numbered 6, after V lost 5 bases and J lost 8 bases. The CDR3, as DNA: TGTGCCAGCAGCGTAGGGACAGGGGCGCATTCACCCCTCCACTTT. Encoded protein: CASSVGTGAHSPLHF.

This rearrangement joins TRBV28 to TRBJ2-1; 7 bases align to TRBD2. CDR3 length: 16 residues. Germline V gives CDR1 MDHEN, CDR2 SYDVKM. V trimming: 6 bases; J trimming: 1 base; junction bases outside the gene matches: 9. In nucleotides, the CDR3 is TGTGCCAGCAGCCCTCCGGGACTACGGTCCTACAATGAGCAGTTCTTC. As protein: CASSPPGLRSYNEQFF.

This chain connects TRBV5-5 to TRBJ2-3; maybe TRBD1 (6 bases). This CDR3 contains 15 residues. The V gene's germline CDR1 is SGHKS and CDR2 YYEKEE (reference sequence). V lost 4 bases, J lost 2 bases, and 14 bases lay in between. CDR3 residues: CASSPRDTYTDTQYF. The CDR3 DNA reads TGTGCCAGCAGCCCCCGGGACACTTACACAGATACGCAGTATTTT.

The chain uses TRBV29-1 and TRBJ2-2; TRBD2 agrees at 7 bases. This CDR3 is 13 amino acids long. With V trimmed by 4 bases and J by 5 bases, 4 bases remained unmatched. Per the germline V gene, CDR1 is SQVTM and CDR2 is ANQGSEA. The CDR3 sequence: CSVGLGGTGELFF. CDR3 nucleotides: TGCAGCGTTGGTTTGGGGGGGACCGGGGAGCTGTTTTTT.

The chain uses TRBV7-6 and TRBJ1-4; D gene ambiguous. From germline, CDR1 is SGHVS and CDR2 FNYEAQ. The CDR3 is made up of 15 amino acids. Deletions cut 5 bases from V and 1 base from J, with 11 bases between. CDR3 in DNA: TGTGCCAGCAGCCCCAGCGTACAAACTAATGAAAAACTGTTTTTT. It codes for CASSPSVQTNEKLFF. The full variable domain, completed using reference TRBV7-6 and TRBJ1-4, is GAGVSQSPRYKVTKRGQDVALRCDPISGHVSLYWYRQALGQGPEFLTYFNYEAQQDKSGLPNDRFSAERPEGSISTLTIQRTEQRDSAMYRCASSPSVQTNEKLFFGSGTQLSVL.

The chain joins TRBV11-2 to TRBJ2-1; 8 bases align to TRBD2. CDR1 and CDR2 from the germline V gene are SGHAT and FQNNGV. This CDR3 is 16 amino acids long. V was clipped by 0 bases and J by 2 bases; unmatched bases: 3. The CDR3 nucleotides read TGTGCCAGCAGCTTAGATAGGACTAGCACCTACAATGAGCAGTTCTTC. It is translated as CASSLDRTSTYNEQFF. Variable domain in full (rest from reference TRBV11-2 and TRBJ2-1): EAGVAQSPRYKIIEKRQSVAFWCNPISGHATLYWYQQILGQGPKLLIQFQNNGVVDDSQLPKDRFSAERLKGVDSTLKIQPAKLEDSAVYLCASSLDRTSTYNEQFFGPGTRLTVL.

The chain has TRBV10-2 and TRBJ2-7; 8 bases match TRBD1. This CDR3 spans 13 amino acids. The ends lost 7 bases at V and 2 bases at J; junction bases unmatched: 4. Germline-derived CDR1 and CDR2 are WSHSY and SAAADI. This CDR3 reads CASTAGQAYEQYF. The DNA for the CDR3 is TGCGCCAGCACGGCGGGACAGGCCTACGAGCAGTACTTC.

This clone was seen just once. The chain links TRBV30 to TRBJ1-1, with D tentatively TRBD1 (6 bases). The CDR3 runs to 13 residues. Germline V lookup: CDR1 GTSNPN, CDR2 SVGIG (reference sequence). V gave up 5 bases and J gave up 2 bases, with 12 bases separating them. CDR3 sequence reads: CAWGTGRNTEAFF. DNA for the CDR3: TGTGCCTGGGGCACAGGGAGAAACACTGAAGCTTTCTTT.

The chain couples TRBV7-9 to TRBJ2-3, with D possibly matching TRBD2 (5 bases). Germline V gene data show CDR1 as SEHNR and CDR2 as FQNEAQ (reference sequence). The V and J ends lost 2 bases and 6 bases respectively, with 9 bases between them. The CDR3 extends over 13 amino acids. CDR3 loop: CASSLSSADTQYF. CDR3 in DNA: TGTGCCAGCAGCTTAAGTAGCGCTGATACGCAGTATTTT.

This chain uses TRBV6-5 with TRBJ2-7; D not resolved. CDR1 and CDR2 from the germline V gene are MNHEY and SVGAGI. Trimming pared 6 bases from V and 0 bases from J, leaving 15 bases between. The CDR3 contains 15 residues. CDR3 coding DNA: TGTGCCAGCAGCCGAGAGTGGTTTAGCTCCTACGAGCAGTACTTC. This encodes CASSREWFSSYEQYF.